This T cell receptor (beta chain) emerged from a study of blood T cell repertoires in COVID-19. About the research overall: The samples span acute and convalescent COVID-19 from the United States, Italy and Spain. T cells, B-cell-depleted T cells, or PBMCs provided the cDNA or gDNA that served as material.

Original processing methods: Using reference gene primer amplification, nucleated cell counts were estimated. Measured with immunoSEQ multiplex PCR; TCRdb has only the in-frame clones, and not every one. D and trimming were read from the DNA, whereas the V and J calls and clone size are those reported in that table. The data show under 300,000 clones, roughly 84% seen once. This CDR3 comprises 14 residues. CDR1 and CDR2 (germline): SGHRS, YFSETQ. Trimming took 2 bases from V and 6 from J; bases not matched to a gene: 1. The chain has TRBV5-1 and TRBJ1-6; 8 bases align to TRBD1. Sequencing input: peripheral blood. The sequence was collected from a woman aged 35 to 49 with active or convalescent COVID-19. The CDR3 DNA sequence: TGCGCCAGCAGCTTCGACAGGGGTAATTCACCCCTCCACTTT. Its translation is CASSFDRGNSPLHF.